This T cell receptor (beta chain) is drawn from a study of T cell responses to AZD1222 COVID-19 vaccine. Study-wide results and limits: Across the whole spike, CD4 TCRs peaked at regions 160-218 and 743-854. The donor cohort was predominantly white British with a female majority, and clonal diversity may have been underestimated.

CDR3 length equals 13 residues. Germline V gene lookup returns CDR1 MNHEY and CDR2 SVGEGT. Trimming shortened V by 2 bases and J by 5 bases, and 4 bases separated the two germline ends. This table comes from immunoSEQ multiplex PCR, and its TCRdb copy is limited to in-frame clones, with some not included. Of around 110,000 clones in the sample, under 95% are singletons; the top ten hold 22%. A note on this clone: The antigen is not known.

The sequence derives from an adult in good health. Specimen: peripheral blood, collected on day 0 of AZD1222 vaccination. The chain is built from TRBV6-2 or TRBV6-3 and TRBJ1-6, with no clear D. CDR3 amino acids: CASSYADNSPLHF. Here the CDR3 DNA reads TGTGCCAGCAGTTACGCGGATAATTCACCCCTCCACTTT.